The clone carrying this TCR beta chain came up once. The sample comes from a study of blood T cell repertoires in COVID-19. Assay used: immunoSEQ multiplex PCR; TCRdb lists only in-frame clones, some missing. The table includes 90,000 to 120,000 clones, around 90% detected once. The sequenced sample consisted of peripheral blood. This TCR came from a woman aged 25 to 39 with acute or convalescent COVID-19.

The CDR3 DNA is TGTGCCAGCAGCTTAGCAGGGGGCTGGGAAAAACTGTTTTTT. Translation: CASSLAGGWEKLFF. This chain links TRBV7-2 with TRBJ1-4; 7 nucleotides line up with TRBD1. The length of the CDR3 is 14 residues. J gave up 8 bases and V 0 bases, and 3 bases lay outside the gene matches. Germline loops: CDR1 SGHTA, CDR2 FQGNSA.